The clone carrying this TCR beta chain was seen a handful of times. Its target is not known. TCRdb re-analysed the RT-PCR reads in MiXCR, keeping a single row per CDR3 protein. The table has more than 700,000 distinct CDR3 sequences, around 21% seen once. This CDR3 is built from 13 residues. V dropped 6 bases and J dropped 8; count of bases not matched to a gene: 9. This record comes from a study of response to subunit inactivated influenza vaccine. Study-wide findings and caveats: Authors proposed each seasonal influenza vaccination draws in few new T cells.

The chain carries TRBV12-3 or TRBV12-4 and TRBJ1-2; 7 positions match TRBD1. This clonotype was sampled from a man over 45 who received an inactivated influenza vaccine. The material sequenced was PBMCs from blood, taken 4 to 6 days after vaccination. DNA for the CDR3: TGTGCCAGCAGCGAGCTGACAGGGACCGGCTACACCTTC. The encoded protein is CASSELTGTGYTF.